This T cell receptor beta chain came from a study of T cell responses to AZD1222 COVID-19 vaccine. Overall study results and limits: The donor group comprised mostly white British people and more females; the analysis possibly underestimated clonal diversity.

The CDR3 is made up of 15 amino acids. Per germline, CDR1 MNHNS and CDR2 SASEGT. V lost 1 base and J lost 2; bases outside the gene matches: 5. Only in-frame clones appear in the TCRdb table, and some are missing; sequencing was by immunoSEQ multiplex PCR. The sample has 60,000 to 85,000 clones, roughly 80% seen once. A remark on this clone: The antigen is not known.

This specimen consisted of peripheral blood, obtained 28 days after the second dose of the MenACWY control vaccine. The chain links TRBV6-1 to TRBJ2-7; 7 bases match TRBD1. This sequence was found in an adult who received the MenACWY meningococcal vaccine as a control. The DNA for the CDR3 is TGTGCCAGCAGTGAAGAGAGAGACAGGGCCTACGAGCAGTACTTC. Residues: CASSEERDRAYEQYF.